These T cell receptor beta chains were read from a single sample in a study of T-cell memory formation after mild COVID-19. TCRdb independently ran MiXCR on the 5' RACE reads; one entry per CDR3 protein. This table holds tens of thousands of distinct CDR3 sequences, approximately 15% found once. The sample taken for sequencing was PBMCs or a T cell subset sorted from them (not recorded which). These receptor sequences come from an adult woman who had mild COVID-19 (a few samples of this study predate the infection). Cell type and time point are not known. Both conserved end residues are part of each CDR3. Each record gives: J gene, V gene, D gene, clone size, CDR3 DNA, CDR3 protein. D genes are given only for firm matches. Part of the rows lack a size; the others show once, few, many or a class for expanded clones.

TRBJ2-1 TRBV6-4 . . TGTGCCAGCAGTGAGTGGGAAAAGACCGAAACAACCTACAATGAGCAGTTCTTC CASSEWEKTETTYNEQFF
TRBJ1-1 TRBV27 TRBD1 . TGTGCCAGCAGGGACCCAGGGGGGTACACTGAAGCTTTCTTT CASRDPGGYTEAFF
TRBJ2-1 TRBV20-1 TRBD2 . TGCAGTGCTAGAGATCGGACTAGCGGGACTGAGCAGTTCTTC CSARDRTSGTEQFF
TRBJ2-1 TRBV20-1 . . TGCAGTGCTCGGACAGCCTTCTCCTACAATGAGCAGTTCTTC CSARTAFSYNEQFF
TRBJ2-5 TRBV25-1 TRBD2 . TGTGCCAGCAGTGAATTTACTAGCGGAGAAGAGACCCAGTACTTC CASSEFTSGEETQYF
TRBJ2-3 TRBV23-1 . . TGCGCCAGGGGGATTCTGGGCCCAGATACGCAGTATTTT CARGILGPDTQYF
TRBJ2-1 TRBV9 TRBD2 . TGTGCCAGCAGCGTAGTGAGCGGGGGCCTCAATGAGCAGTTCTTC CASSVVSGGLNEQFF
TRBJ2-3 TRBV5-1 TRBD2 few TGCGCCAGTAGTGCCGGGACTAGTGAAGATACGCAGTATTTT CASSAGTSEDTQYF
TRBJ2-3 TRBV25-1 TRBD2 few TGTGCCAGCAGTGAAGGGTTCGTACCCTGGCGGGAGGGCCCGGATACGCAGTATTTT CASSEGFVPWREGPDTQYF
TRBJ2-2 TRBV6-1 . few TGTGCCAGCAGTGAAGCGCCACTTCACAGGACCGGGGAGCTGTTTTTT CASSEAPLHRTGELFF
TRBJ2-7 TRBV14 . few TGTGCCAGCAGCCCCCGGACATCCTACGAGCAGTACTTC CASSPRTSYEQYF
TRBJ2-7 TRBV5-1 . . TGCGCCAGCAGCTTGTTGGGCAGTATTTCCTACGAGCAGTACTTC CASSLLGSISYEQYF
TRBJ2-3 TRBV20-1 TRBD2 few TGCAGTGCCGTGTCCCGGCTAGCGGAAACAGATACGCAGTATTTT CSAVSRLAETDTQYF
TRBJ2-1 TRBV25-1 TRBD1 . TGTGCCAGCAGTGACCCTGACAGGGGAGAATACAATGAGCAGTTCTTC CASSDPDRGEYNEQFF
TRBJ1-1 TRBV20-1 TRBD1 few TGCAGTGGACAGGGGGCATGGGGGAAGAACACTGAAGCTTTCTTT CSGQGAWGKNTEAFF
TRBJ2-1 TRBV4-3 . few TGCGCCAGCAGCCCCGCCGCAGGCGCTTCGTACAATGAGCAGTTCTTC CASSPAAGASYNEQFF
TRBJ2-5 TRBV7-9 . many TGTGCCAGCAGCCCCTCCCCCAGAGAGACCCAGTACTTC CASSPSPRETQYF
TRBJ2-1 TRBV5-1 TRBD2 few TGCGCCAGCAGCTTGGCCGATACTAGCGGTGATGAGCAGTTCTTC CASSLADTSGDEQFF
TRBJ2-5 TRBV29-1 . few TGCAGCGTTGAACGGGGCGGGTACCAAGAGACCCAGTACTTC CSVERGGYQETQYF
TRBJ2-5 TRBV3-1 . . TGTGCCAGCAGCCAAGGGGGCGGAGAGACCCAGTACTTC CASSQGGGETQYF
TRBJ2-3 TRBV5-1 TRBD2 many TGCGCCAGCAGCCCCTCCGGGGGGGCCCGGACAGATACGCAGTATTTT CASSPSGGARTDTQYF
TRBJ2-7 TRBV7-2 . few TGTGCCAGCAGCTTAGAGTGGCAGCTGAACGAGCAGTACTTC CASSLEWQLNEQYF
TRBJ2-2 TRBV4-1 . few TGCGCCAGCAGCCACGAAGGGTTCCGGAACACCGGGGAGCTGTTTTTT CASSHEGFRNTGELFF
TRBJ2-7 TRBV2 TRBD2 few TGTGCCAGCAGAGTAGGTCTAGCGGCGTTATACGAGCAGTACTTC CASRVGLAALYEQYF